Listed below are T cell receptor beta chains from one sample, sequenced in a study of blood T cell repertoires in COVID-19. Profiling relied on immunoSEQ multiplex PCR, and the TCRdb table lists in-frame clones only, not all of them. This sample has around 380,000 clones; around 87% occur once, and the top ten carry 1% to 1.5%. The sample was PBMCs or T cells enriched from blood (not recorded which). These TCRs come from a man in his thirties or forties who had recovered from COVID-19. CDR3s include the opening cysteine and the closing phenylalanine or tryptophan. A D gene is named only where the DNA matches it firmly. Expanded clones get a size class; other rows say once, few or many, or leave the size out.

v_call: TRBV4-1; j_call: TRBJ2-2; clone_size: .; d_call: TRBD1; cdr3_nt: TGCGCCAGCAGCCGTTGGACAGGGCAGAACACCGGGGAGCTGTTTTTT; cdr3_aa: CASSRWTGQNTGELFF
v_call: TRBV7-2; j_call: TRBJ2-2; clone_size: .; d_call: TRBD2; cdr3_nt: TGTGCCAGCAGCGCGGATTTGCGGGGGTCGAACACCGGGGAGCTGTTTTTT; cdr3_aa: CASSADLRGSNTGELFF
v_call: TRBV20-1; j_call: TRBJ2-7; clone_size: .; d_call: TRBD2; cdr3_nt: TGCGGGGCATCGGGAGGTTACGAGCAGTACTTC; cdr3_aa: CGASGGYEQYF
v_call: TRBV5-4; j_call: TRBJ2-1; clone_size: .; d_call: .; cdr3_nt: TGTGCCAGCAGCTTGGCCGGGGGTACCTACAATGAGCAGTTCTTC; cdr3_aa: CASSLAGGTYNEQFF
v_call: TRBV7-2; j_call: TRBJ2-3; clone_size: .; d_call: .; cdr3_nt: TGTGCCAGCAGCTTAGGTCGCGGGACTAGCACAGATACGCAGTATTTT; cdr3_aa: CASSLGRGTSTDTQYF
v_call: TRBV21-1; j_call: TRBJ1-1; clone_size: few; d_call: .; cdr3_nt: TGTGCCAGCAGCGGGGGGGGAGGACAGCGACCGATGGAAGCTTTCTTT; cdr3_aa: CASSGGGGQRPMEAFF
v_call: TRBV4-3; j_call: TRBJ2-7; clone_size: .; d_call: .; cdr3_nt: TGCGCCAGCAGCCAAGATCAGGAGGGGTTATACGAGCAGTACTTC; cdr3_aa: CASSQDQEGLYEQYF
v_call: TRBV4-2; j_call: TRBJ1-1; clone_size: .; d_call: TRBD1; cdr3_nt: TGTGCCAGCAGCCAAGAACCAGGGGGCGACCCTGAAGCTTTCTTT; cdr3_aa: CASSQEPGGDPEAFF
v_call: TRBV28; j_call: TRBJ1-2; clone_size: .; d_call: .; cdr3_nt: TGTGCCAGCAGTTTAACTACGGGTGGCTACACCTTC; cdr3_aa: CASSLTTGGYTF
v_call: TRBV30; j_call: TRBJ2-3; clone_size: .; d_call: .; cdr3_nt: TGTGCCTGGAGTGTATGGCGGAGTTCTAGTGATACGCAGTATTTT; cdr3_aa: CAWSVWRSSSDTQYF
v_call: TRBV7-9; j_call: TRBJ2-7; clone_size: .; d_call: .; cdr3_nt: TGTGCCAGCAGCTCGCCTGCCCCTAACGAGCAGTACTTC; cdr3_aa: CASSSPAPNEQYF
v_call: TRBV5-1; j_call: TRBJ2-5; clone_size: .; d_call: TRBD1; cdr3_nt: TGCGCCAGCAGCACGGGGACAGCTCAAGAGACCCAGTACTTC; cdr3_aa: CASSTGTAQETQYF
v_call: TRBV7-6; j_call: TRBJ2-3; clone_size: .; d_call: .; cdr3_nt: TGTGCCAGCAGCCCGACAGTCACAGATACGCAGTATTTT; cdr3_aa: CASSPTVTDTQYF
v_call: TRBV30; j_call: TRBJ1-2; clone_size: .; d_call: TRBD1; cdr3_nt: TGTGCCTGGAGTCAAGGACAGGGTATCTATGGCTACACCTTC; cdr3_aa: CAWSQGQGIYGYTF
v_call: TRBV5-5; j_call: TRBJ2-1; clone_size: .; d_call: .; cdr3_nt: TGTGCCAGCAGCTCGGGACATGAATACAATGAGCAGTTCTTC; cdr3_aa: CASSSGHEYNEQFF
v_call: TRBV9; j_call: TRBJ2-7; clone_size: .; d_call: TRBD1; cdr3_nt: TGTGCCAGCAGCGTAGGACAGGGGGGCTACGAGCAGTACTTC; cdr3_aa: CASSVGQGGYEQYF
v_call: TRBV4-3; j_call: TRBJ2-1; clone_size: .; d_call: TRBD2; cdr3_nt: TGCGCCAGCAGCGGGGGAGTTTTCGGGGGGTTAGCCTACAATGAGCAGTTCTTC; cdr3_aa: CASSGGVFGGLAYNEQFF
v_call: TRBV6-5; j_call: TRBJ1-6; clone_size: .; d_call: TRBD1; cdr3_nt: TGTGCCAGCAAGCCGGGACAGGGGGCGCATTCACCCCTCCACTTT; cdr3_aa: CASKPGQGAHSPLHF
v_call: TRBV15; j_call: TRBJ2-7; clone_size: .; d_call: TRBD1; cdr3_nt: TGTGCCACCAGCAGAGACAGGGGGCTTTACGAGCAGTACTTC; cdr3_aa: CATSRDRGLYEQYF
v_call: TRBV30; j_call: TRBJ1-1; clone_size: .; d_call: .; cdr3_nt: TGTGCCTGGAGGCTCATGTCGGGGAACACTGAAGCTTTCTTT; cdr3_aa: CAWRLMSGNTEAFF
v_call: TRBV5-8; j_call: TRBJ1-1; clone_size: .; d_call: .; cdr3_nt: TGTGCCAGCAGCTTGGCCCTAAACACTGAAGCTTTCTTT; cdr3_aa: CASSLALNTEAFF
v_call: TRBV19; j_call: TRBJ1-1; clone_size: .; d_call: .; cdr3_nt: TGTGCCAGTAGCCCTACCGGGTCCGCTGAAGCTTTCTTT; cdr3_aa: CASSPTGSAEAFF
v_call: TRBV3-1/TRBV3-2; j_call: TRBJ1-1; clone_size: .; d_call: .; cdr3_nt: TGTGCCAGCAGCCAAGATCGGGCTTACTGGGAGGAAGCTTTCTTT; cdr3_aa: CASSQDRAYWEEAFF
v_call: TRBV19; j_call: TRBJ2-2; clone_size: many; d_call: .; cdr3_nt: TGTGCCAGTAGTTTTAACCTGCATTACAGGGAGACCGGGGAGCTGTTTTTT; cdr3_aa: CASSFNLHYRETGELFF
v_call: TRBV10-1; j_call: TRBJ1-1; clone_size: many; d_call: .; cdr3_nt: TGCGCCAGCAGTGACAGACCCGGGACTGAAGCTTTCTTT; cdr3_aa: CASSDRPGTEAFF
v_call: TRBV4-1; j_call: TRBJ2-5; clone_size: .; d_call: TRBD1; cdr3_nt: TGCGCCAGCAGCCAAGTATCCAGGACAGGGGCCGGAGAGACCCAGTACTTC; cdr3_aa: CASSQVSRTGAGETQYF
v_call: TRBV5-1; j_call: TRBJ2-2; clone_size: once; d_call: .; cdr3_nt: TGCGCCAGCAGCTTGGCAGGCCAACGCAACACCGGGGAGCTGTTTTTT; cdr3_aa: CASSLAGQRNTGELFF
v_call: TRBV7-6; j_call: TRBJ2-7; clone_size: .; d_call: .; cdr3_nt: TGTGCCAGCAGTAAAACGGGAACAGCTGCCTACGAGCAGTACTTC; cdr3_aa: CASSKTGTAAYEQYF
v_call: TRBV19; j_call: TRBJ2-7; clone_size: .; d_call: .; cdr3_nt: TGTGCCAGTAGTGCCAGGGTCCTGGGCTACGAGCAGTACTTC; cdr3_aa: CASSARVLGYEQYF
v_call: TRBV21-1; j_call: TRBJ1-5; clone_size: .; d_call: .; cdr3_nt: TGTGCCAGCAGCAAAGTTACCAGGTTATTTAGCAATCAGCCCCAGCATTTT; cdr3_aa: CASSKVTRLFSNQPQHF
v_call: TRBV7-2; j_call: TRBJ2-2; clone_size: .; d_call: .; cdr3_nt: TGTGCCAGCAGCTTAGGAAAGGGGTTTTGGGCCGGGGAGCTGTTTTTT; cdr3_aa: CASSLGKGFWAGELFF
v_call: TRBV3-1/TRBV3-2; j_call: TRBJ2-7; clone_size: .; d_call: .; cdr3_nt: TGTGCCAGCAGCCCTAACTTCTACGAGCAGTACTTC; cdr3_aa: CASSPNFYEQYF
v_call: TRBV19; j_call: TRBJ1-6; clone_size: many; d_call: TRBD1; cdr3_nt: TGTGCCGTCAAAGAAGGGGGCGTCGATAATTCACCCCTCCACTTT; cdr3_aa: CAVKEGGVDNSPLHF
v_call: TRBV25-1; j_call: TRBJ2-1; clone_size: once; d_call: .; cdr3_nt: TGTGCCAGCAGTTCTGACGGAGAGATATACAATGAGCAGTTCTTC; cdr3_aa: CASSSDGEIYNEQFF
v_call: TRBV5-8; j_call: TRBJ1-2; clone_size: once; d_call: TRBD1; cdr3_nt: TGTGCCAGCAGCTTGGTCCGGGACAGGGGGCTTTTTGACTATGGCTACACCTTC; cdr3_aa: CASSLVRDRGLFDYGYTF
v_call: TRBV2; j_call: TRBJ1-1; clone_size: .; d_call: TRBD1; cdr3_nt: TGTGCCAGCAAGGGACAGGGGGACACTGAAGCTTTCTTT; cdr3_aa: CASKGQGDTEAFF
v_call: TRBV23-1; j_call: TRBJ1-6; clone_size: .; d_call: TRBD1; cdr3_nt: TGCGCCAGCAGTCAACCGACCAGATCGGGACAGAGTAATTCACCCCTCCACTTT; cdr3_aa: CASSQPTRSGQSNSPLHF
v_call: TRBV28; j_call: TRBJ1-6; clone_size: once; d_call: TRBD1; cdr3_nt: TGTGCCAGCAGTTTAATAGCAGGGGGTAATTCACCCCTCCACTTT; cdr3_aa: CASSLIAGGNSPLHF
v_call: TRBV30; j_call: TRBJ2-5; clone_size: .; d_call: .; cdr3_nt: TGTGCCTGGAGTGTACTATCTCAAGAGACCCAGTACTTC; cdr3_aa: CAWSVLSQETQYF
v_call: TRBV6-1; j_call: TRBJ1-2; clone_size: .; d_call: TRBD1; cdr3_nt: TGTGCCAGCAGTGAAGGGACAGGTCCCACTCCTTATGGCTACACCTTC; cdr3_aa: CASSEGTGPTPYGYTF
v_call: TRBV12-5; j_call: TRBJ1-2; clone_size: .; d_call: .; cdr3_nt: TGTGCTAGTGGCCCGACAGGAGTCCCTTCCTATGGCTACACCTTC; cdr3_aa: CASGPTGVPSYGYTF
v_call: TRBV5-1; j_call: TRBJ2-2; clone_size: .; d_call: TRBD1; cdr3_nt: TGCGCCAGCAGCTTGGCCTGGCTTGACAGGGCGAACACCGGGGAGCTGTTTTTT; cdr3_aa: CASSLAWLDRANTGELFF
v_call: TRBV7-2; j_call: TRBJ2-7; clone_size: .; d_call: TRBD1; cdr3_nt: TGTGCCAGCAGCTTAGTTCCCGGACAGGGGATCTACGAGCAGTACTTC; cdr3_aa: CASSLVPGQGIYEQYF
v_call: TRBV6-5; j_call: TRBJ1-5; clone_size: .; d_call: TRBD1; cdr3_nt: TGTGCCAGCAACGGACAGGGCCTAAATCAGCCCCAGCATTTT; cdr3_aa: CASNGQGLNQPQHF
v_call: TRBV6-5; j_call: TRBJ2-3; clone_size: .; d_call: TRBD2; cdr3_nt: TGTGCCAGCAGATGGACTAGCGGGGGCTCAGATACGCAGTATTTT; cdr3_aa: CASRWTSGGSDTQYF
v_call: TRBV12-5; j_call: TRBJ2-3; clone_size: .; d_call: .; cdr3_nt: TGTGCTAGTGGTTTTAAAGGGACTGGGGATACGCAGTATTTT; cdr3_aa: CASGFKGTGDTQYF
v_call: TRBV28; j_call: TRBJ2-1; clone_size: .; d_call: .; cdr3_nt: TGTGCCAGCAGTTCCGGAGGGGTCCCGAAGTTCTTC; cdr3_aa: CASSSGGVPKFF
v_call: TRBV20-1; j_call: TRBJ2-1; clone_size: .; d_call: TRBD1; cdr3_nt: TGCAGTGCTAGTGGGACAGGGGCCAATGAGCAGTTCTTC; cdr3_aa: CSASGTGANEQFF
v_call: TRBV5-1; j_call: TRBJ1-6; clone_size: .; d_call: TRBD1; cdr3_nt: TGCGCCAGCAGCGTGGACAGGAATAATTCACCCCTCCACTTT; cdr3_aa: CASSVDRNNSPLHF
v_call: TRBV30; j_call: TRBJ1-6; clone_size: .; d_call: .; cdr3_nt: TGTGCCTTGGACACCCTGAACTCCTATAATTCACCCCTCCACTTT; cdr3_aa: CALDTLNSYNSPLHF
v_call: TRBV12-5; j_call: TRBJ2-2; clone_size: .; d_call: .; cdr3_nt: TGTGCTAGTGGTCCCACGGACACCGGGGAGCTGTTTTTT; cdr3_aa: CASGPTDTGELFF
v_call: TRBV3-1/TRBV3-2; j_call: TRBJ1-1; clone_size: .; d_call: TRBD1; cdr3_nt: TGTGCCAGCAGCCCCCGGGACAGGGGGGGAGCTTTCTTT; cdr3_aa: CASSPRDRGGAFF
v_call: TRBV5-5; j_call: TRBJ2-1; clone_size: .; d_call: TRBD1; cdr3_nt: TGTGCCAGCAGCTTTTCCGCGACAGGGACAAATGAGCAGTTCTTC; cdr3_aa: CASSFSATGTNEQFF
v_call: TRBV5-1; j_call: TRBJ2-1; clone_size: .; d_call: .; cdr3_nt: TGCGCCAGCAGCTTGGTTCCCGCTAGCTCCTACAATGAGCAGTTCTTC; cdr3_aa: CASSLVPASSYNEQFF
v_call: TRBV25-1; j_call: TRBJ1-2; clone_size: .; d_call: TRBD1; cdr3_nt: TGTGCCAGCAGTGAATTAGGCAGGGGGCGACTCTATGGCTACACCTTC; cdr3_aa: CASSELGRGRLYGYTF
v_call: TRBV19; j_call: TRBJ1-2; clone_size: .; d_call: .; cdr3_nt: TGTGCCAGTAGAAATACAGGGATCCACTATGGCTACACCTTC; cdr3_aa: CASRNTGIHYGYTF
v_call: TRBV19; j_call: TRBJ1-1; clone_size: .; d_call: TRBD1; cdr3_nt: TGTGCCAGTAGTAGACAGGGGGAGGTCCGGAACACTGAAGCTTTCTTT; cdr3_aa: CASSRQGEVRNTEAFF
v_call: TRBV12-3/TRBV12-4; j_call: TRBJ1-1; clone_size: once; d_call: TRBD1; cdr3_nt: TGTGCCAGCAGTTGGACAGGCATGGTAGAAGCTTTCTTT; cdr3_aa: CASSWTGMVEAFF
v_call: TRBV7-2; j_call: TRBJ1-2; clone_size: .; d_call: .; cdr3_nt: TGTGCCAGCAGCTTACGTTACAGGAGGGCTGGCTACACCTTC; cdr3_aa: CASSLRYRRAGYTF
v_call: TRBV11-3; j_call: TRBJ2-1; clone_size: .; d_call: .; cdr3_nt: TGTGCCAGCAGCTTAGGGGGCGGTGAGCAGTTCTTC; cdr3_aa: CASSLGGGEQFF